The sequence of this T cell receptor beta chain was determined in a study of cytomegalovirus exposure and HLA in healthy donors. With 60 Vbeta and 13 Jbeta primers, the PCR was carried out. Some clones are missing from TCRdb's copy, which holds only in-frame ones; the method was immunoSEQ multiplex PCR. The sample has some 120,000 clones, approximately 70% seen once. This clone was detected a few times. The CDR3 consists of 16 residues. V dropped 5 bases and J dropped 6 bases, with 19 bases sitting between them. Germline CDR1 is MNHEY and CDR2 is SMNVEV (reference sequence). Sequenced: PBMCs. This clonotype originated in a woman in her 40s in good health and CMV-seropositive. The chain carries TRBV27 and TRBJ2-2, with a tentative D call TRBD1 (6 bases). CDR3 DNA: TGTGCCAGCAGTCCCCACTTCGGCCCAGGGGCCGGGGAGCTGTTTTTT. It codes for CASSPHFGPGAGELFF.